The present T cell receptor beta chain was sequenced within a study of CD4+ T cells in melanoma (dated by TCRdb to 2021 to 2024). General notes on the study: Neoantigen-specific CD4+ T cells in human melanoma were investigated in the study. Overall study results and their limits: Neoantigen-specific CD4+ T cells in melanoma were reported to show diverse differentiation states. The report described a correlation between neoantigen-specific CD4+ T cells and the function of CD8+ T cells, macrophages and B cells.

The donors were melanoma patients. Counted from cysteine to phenylalanine, this CDR3 has 13 amino acids. Of the read, only the CDR3 DNA is kept; its 39 bases are in frame from base 1. Per the germline V gene (reference sequence), GTSNPN is the CDR1 and SVGIG is the CDR2. A remark on this clone: The antigen it binds to is not known. No base quality information exists; no much larger clone differs at one position.

The library came from the immunoSEQ multiplex PCR assay. TCRdb took over this immuneACCESS table, retaining in-frame rearrangements with V and J assigned. Such tables are incomplete; in checked studies, under half of the missing clones stem from an unresolved V gene, and the remainder is unexplained. This sample has 13,000 or so clones in its table, and 68% of those were observed once. Roughly 18% of the sample is taken by the ten largest. Here the chain combines TRBV30 and TRBJ1-6, and the D gene may be TRBD1, 6 bases matching. Sequenced: cells from a culture (not recorded whether cultured in vitro). The source of this sequence is a human donor with melanoma. The CDR3 corresponds to CALGGIYNSPLHF. The DNA is TGTGCACTAGGGGGGATCTATAATTCACCCCTCCACTTT.